Sequencing of this T cell receptor (beta chain) was carried out in a study of OX40 agonist ivuxolimab in advanced cancers. Study-wide context: Ivuxolimab, which targeted the costimulatory receptor OX40 (CD134), was an agonistic, fully human IgG2 monoclonal antibody. Intravenous ivuxolimab was administered to patients every 2 weeks at six dose levels: 0.01, 0.1, 0.3, 1.5, 3 and 10 mg/kg. Among the roughly 52 dose-escalation patients, about 20 had hepatocellular carcinoma, around 15 melanoma, 9 renal cell carcinoma and 9 head and neck cancer. In the dose-escalation cohort, around four fifths of patients were male, and the mean age was 60 years with a range of roughly 23 to 79. Patients were allowed to have had prior anti-PD-1, anti-PD-L1 or anti-CTLA-4 therapy, and around 41% of the dose-escalation patients had previously received checkpoint inhibitors. Partial responses occurred in three dose-escalation patients: two with cutaneous melanoma and one with hepatocellular carcinoma. Peripheral TCRbeta sequencing aimed to test whether ivuxolimab altered TCR sequence diversity and caused clonal T-cell expansion. The paper reports the monotherapy dose-escalation portion (N of about 50 patients) of the phase I ivuxolimab trial. The study at large found these results: After ivuxolimab, expanded clones were on average more numerous among CD8+ T cells than among CD4+ T cells. Which antigens the clonally expanded peripheral T cells were specific for was not determined. In partial responders in the 0.1-3.0 mg/kg groups, normalized peripheral clonal expansion was found to be among the lowest, especially among CD8+ T cells. At doses of 0.1 to 3.0 mg/kg, clonal expansion of both CD4+ and CD8+ blood T cells was observed from baseline to week 6. Low levels of normalized T-cell clonal expansion were also seen in some patients who did not respond.

V is reduced by 8 bases and J by 4 bases, leaving a spacing of 15 bases between them. CDR1 is given as MDHEN and CDR2 as SYDVKM, both from the germline V gene. The cysteine opens and the phenylalanine closes a CDR3 of 14 amino acids. The read is trimmed to its CDR3 DNA, 42 bases read in frame from base 1. Genomic DNA was isolated from the sorted cells so that the TCRbeta CDR3 region could be sequenced. The immunoSEQ Assay was used to sequence the TCRbeta CDR3 regions. As stored in TCRdb, this immuneACCESS dataset retains in-frame rearrangements with V and J assigned. A fraction of the clones does not appear; measured against another copy, unresolved V genes explain less than half of the discrepancy, and the remainder lacks a known reason. The sample table holds tens of thousands of clones, of which roughly 86% were seen once. The ten top clones hold 1.1% of the sample. The trial excluded patients who had a history of autoimmune disease or were on systemic immunosuppression. In every dose cohort, peripheral blood was drawn for TCR sequencing at baseline, cycle 4 day 1, and cycle 7 day 1. The samples were taken from a phase I, first-in-human, multicenter, open-label dose-escalation trial of ivuxolimab. Adults with locally advanced or metastatic head and neck squamous cell, hepatocellular, melanoma or renal cell carcinoma were enrolled in the trial. Before TCR sequencing, CD4+ T cells and CD8+ T cells were sorted from peripheral blood as separate populations.

As concerns this clone: This clone's antigen is unknown. No base qualities exist here, and no much larger clone lies one base off it.

Sequenced material: CD4+ or CD8+ T cells sorted from blood, taken in a trial of the OX40 agonist ivuxolimab. This TCR was recovered from an adult with an advanced solid tumor such as melanoma, head and neck, liver or kidney cancer. The rearranged chain carries TRBV28 and TRBJ1-5; the D gene is possibly TRBD1, with 6 bases matching. The sequence in DNA is TGTGCCAGCTTGCCGGGGGCACAAAATCAGCCCCAGCATTTT. It translates to CASLPGAQNQPQHF. When the CDR3 is completed using the reference TRBV28 and TRBJ1-5 genes on either side, the full variable domain is DVKVTQSSRYLVKRTGEKVFLECVQDMDHENMFWYRQDPGLGLRLIYFSYDVKMKEKGDIPEGYSVSREKKERFSLILESASTNQTSMYLCASLPGAQNQPQHFGDGTRLSIL.